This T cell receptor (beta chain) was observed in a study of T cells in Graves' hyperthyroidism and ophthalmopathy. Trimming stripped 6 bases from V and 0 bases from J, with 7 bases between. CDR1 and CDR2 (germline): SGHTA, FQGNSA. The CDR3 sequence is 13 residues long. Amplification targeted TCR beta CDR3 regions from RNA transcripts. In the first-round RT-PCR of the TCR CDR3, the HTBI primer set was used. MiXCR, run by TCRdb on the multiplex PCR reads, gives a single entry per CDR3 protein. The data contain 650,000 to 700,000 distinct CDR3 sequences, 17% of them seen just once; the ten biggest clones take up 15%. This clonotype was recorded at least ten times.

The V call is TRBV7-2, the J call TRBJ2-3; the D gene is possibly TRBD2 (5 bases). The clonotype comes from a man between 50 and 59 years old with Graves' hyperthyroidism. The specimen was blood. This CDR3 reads CASRAGSTDTQYF. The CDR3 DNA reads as TGTGCCAGCAGGGCGGGCAGCACAGATACGCAGTATTTT.